These 20 T cell receptor beta chains were sequenced from one sample in a study of post-analysis software for immune sequencing data. General study points: The study found TRBV5-6, TRBV5-1 and TRBV20-1 among several TRBV segments more frequent in patients than controls.

Unique molecular identifiers were carried by the TCR beta cDNA libraries. TCRdb re-analysed the PCR reads in MiXCR, keeping a single row per CDR3 protein. In the table there are almost 700,000 distinct CDR3 sequences, roughly three fifths of which are singletons. These receptors have no known antigen. The sequenced material came from blood. These receptors were obtained from a girl aged 2-9 years with multiple sclerosis.

This rearrangement joins TRBV13 to TRBJ1-4, with unresolved D. V dropped 10 bases and J dropped 0 bases, with 12 bases sitting between them. The CDR3 contains 14 residues. Looked up from germline, CDR1 is PRHDT and CDR2 is FYEKMQ (reference sequence). The CDR3 DNA sequence: TGTGCCACCGCCAAGGAAACAACTAATGAAAAACTGTTTTTT. Translation gives CATAKETTNEKLFF.

Of note for this clonotype: The junction and the germline gene differ at one end; a read error may be behind it. The chain carries TRBV7-8 and TRBJ2-1; 10 bases line up with TRBD2. CDR1 is SGHVS and CDR2 is FQNEAQ in the germline V gene. CDR3 length: 17 amino acids. CDR3 DNA: TGTGCCAGCAGCGTAGCGGGAGGTACTTTCTCCTACAATGAGCAGTTCTTC. This encodes CASSVAGGTFSYNEQFF.

This chain connects TRBV6-2 or TRBV6-3 to TRBJ1-1; TRBD1 might be the D (6 bases). Deletions cut 4 bases from V and 4 bases from J, with 10 bases between. The CDR3 length is 13 residues. Germline lookup yields CDR1 MNHEY and CDR2 SVGEGT. CDR3 nucleotides: TGTGCCAGCAGTTCGGGACACTTCACTGAAGCTTTCTTT. This codes for CASSSGHFTEAFF.

The J gene is TRBJ2-3, the V gene TRBV9; D call uncertain. Trimming left V 2 bases short and J 4 bases short, with 11 bases between. Germline CDR1 reads SGDLS; CDR2 reads YYNGEE. The CDR3 consists of 14 residues. The CDR3 bases are TGTGCCAGCAGCGTCGGATCCTCTCCAGATACGCAGTATTTT. Amino acid sequence: CASSVGSSPDTQYF.

This chain links TRBV7-2 with TRBJ1-5; D is possibly TRBD1 (5 bases). V was trimmed by 4 bases and J by 7 bases, leaving 14 bases between them. The germline gives CDR1 SGHTA, CDR2 FQGNSA. This CDR3 has 14 amino acids. In DNA, the CDR3 is TGTGCCAGCAGCTCCTCAGGGCCGGGGCAGCCCCAGCATTTT. It codes for CASSSSGPGQPQHF.

The V call is TRBV7-9, the J call TRBJ2-1; TRBD1 is a possible D gene (6 bases). The germline V and J ends were trimmed by 6 bases and 2 bases, with 14 bases remaining between them. CDR1 is SEHNR and CDR2 is FQNEAQ in the germline V gene (reference sequence). The CDR3 has 15 amino acids. The CDR3 sequence is CASSRDISPYNEQFF. CDR3 nucleotides: TGTGCCAGCAGTCGGGACATAAGCCCCTACAATGAGCAGTTCTTC.

The gene calls are TRBV7-9 and TRBJ1-6; TRBD1 might be the D (5 bases). The ends were cut back, 3 bases at V and 7 bases at J, with 10 bases in the middle. CDR1 and CDR2 from the germline V gene are SEHNR and FQNEAQ (reference sequence). The CDR3 runs to 14 residues. CDR3 sequence (DNA): TGTGCCAGCAGCTTTGCAGGGTTAAATTCACCCCTCCACTTT. It is translated as CASSFAGLNSPLHF.

A single count supports this clonotype. V usage is TRBV11-3 and J usage is TRBJ2-7; D is perhaps TRBD1 (6 bases). The CDR3 sequence is 12 residues long. Trimming shortened V by 6 bases and J by 4 bases, and 10 bases separated the two germline ends. Germline CDR1 SGHNT, CDR2 YENEEA. CDR3 amino acids: CASRLQGYEQYF. CDR3 nucleotides: TGTGCCAGCAGATTACAGGGATACGAGCAGTACTTC. The full variable domain, its missing parts supplied by reference TRBV11-3 and TRBJ2-7, is EAGVVQSPRYKIIEKKQPVAFWCNPISGHNTLYWYLQNLGQGPELLIRYENEEAVDDSQLPKDRFSAERLKGVDSTLKIQPAELGDSAVYLCASRLQGYEQYFGPGTRLTVT.

The chain recombines TRBV7-2 with TRBJ2-7; TRBD1 aligns across 7 bases. This CDR3 is 15 amino acids long. Unmatched junction bases numbered 10, after V lost 4 bases and J lost 4 bases. Germline values: CDR1 SGHTA, CDR2 FQGNSA. The CDR3 DNA is TGTGCCAGCAGCTCATCCGGGACAGTCTCTTACGAGCAGTACTTC. It specifies CASSSSGTVSYEQYF.

This chain connects TRBV9 to TRBJ2-7, with 7 bases lining up with TRBD2. The V gene end was trimmed by 0 bases and the J gene end by 3 bases; junction bases not matched to a gene: 6. The CDR3 extends over 15 amino acids. The germline V gene has CDR1 SGDLS and CDR2 YYNGEE. CDR3: CASSVEVTSHYEQYF. The CDR3 DNA reads TGTGCCAGCAGCGTAGAGGTGACTAGCCACTACGAGCAGTACTTC.

The chain joins TRBV14 to TRBJ1-2, with D perhaps matching TRBD1 (6 bases). CDR3 size: 13 residues. Germline V gene sequence: CDR1 SGHDN, CDR2 FVKESK. V lost 1 base to trimming and J lost 8 bases, with 11 bases between them. CDR3 amino acids: CASSQGTAQGYTF. In nucleotides, the CDR3 is TGTGCCAGCAGCCAAGGGACAGCCCAGGGCTACACCTTC. The full variable domain, rest sourced from reference TRBV14 and TRBJ1-2, is EAGVTQFPSHSVIEKGQTVTLRCDPISGHDNLYWYRRVMGKEIKFLLHFVKESKQDESGMPNNRFLAERTGGTYSTLKVQPAELEDSGVYFCASSQGTAQGYTFGSGTRLTVV.

This rearrangement joins TRBV20-1 to TRBJ2-7; TRBD1 agrees at 10 bases. In germline, CDR1 is DFQATT, CDR2 SNEGSKA (reference sequence). Trimming cost V 7 bases and J 0 bases; bases outside gene matches: 6. The CDR3 is 14 amino acids. DNA for the CDR3: TGCAGTGTCGAGGGACAGGGGAGCTCCTACGAGCAGTACTTC. Translating gives CSVEGQGSSYEQYF.

V gene TRBV20-1 combines with J gene TRBJ2-6; D not certain. Germline CDR1 is DFQATT and CDR2 is SNEGSKA (reference sequence). CDR3 length equals 15 residues. With 4 bases removed from V and 0 bases from J, the gap between germline ends came to 10 bases. The CDR3 DNA is TGCAGTGCTATACCCCGAAACTCTGGGGCCAACGTCCTGACTTTC. Its protein is CSAIPRNSGANVLTF.

This chain uses TRBV7-9 with TRBJ2-1; D perhaps matches TRBD1 (6 bases). V was clipped by 5 bases and J by 4 bases, with 21 bases between them. The CDR3 is made up of 17 amino acids. Germline lookup yields CDR1 SEHNR and CDR2 FQNEAQ (reference sequence). The CDR3 sequence is CASSAIRTGSGYNEQFF. CDR3 coding DNA: TGTGCCAGCAGCGCGATACGAACAGGGTCGGGGTACAATGAGCAGTTCTTC.

The CDR3 DNA sequence: TGTGCCAGCAGTAATCCCGACTGGAAAGAGACCCAGTACTTC. The encoded protein is CASSNPDWKETQYF. V is TRBV27 and J is TRBJ2-4; the D is unclear. The tail of the sequence fits TRBJ2-5 better, so the J call may be wrong. The V gene's germline CDR1 is MNHEY and CDR2 SMNVEV (reference sequence). The CDR3 extends over 14 amino acids.

In this sample, this clonotype turned up a few times. CDR3 loop: CASSTRDYSHEQYF. CDR3 nucleotides: TGTGCCAGCAGCACCCGGGACTACAGTCACGAGCAGTACTTC. The chain couples TRBV9 to TRBJ2-7; 7 bases are a match to TRBD2. In germline, CDR1 is SGDLS, CDR2 YYNGEE. V gave up 4 bases and J gave up 5 bases; unmatched junction bases: 9. The CDR3 totals 14 residues.

The rearrangement joins TRBV7-9 to TRBJ2-4; unclear D gene. TRBJ2-7 explains the end of the DNA better; the J call may be wrong. The CDR3 loop spans 13 amino acids. Germline loops: CDR1 SEHNR, CDR2 FQNEAQ (reference sequence). The CDR3 DNA is TGTGCCAGCAGCCCCGTGGCATTCGACGAGCAGTACTTC. Translation gives CASSPVAFDEQYF.

CDR3 region: CASSDSKGEGPKTQYF. The CDR3 DNA sequence: TGCGCCAGCAGTGACTCCAAGGGAGAGGGGCCAAAGACCCAGTACTTC. The chain couples TRBV10-2 to TRBJ2-5; D possibly uses TRBD1 or TRBD2 (5 bases each). The ends were cut back, 3 bases at V and 6 bases at J, with 20 bases in the middle. This CDR3 region has 16 residues. Looked up from germline, CDR1 is WSHSY and CDR2 is SAAADI.

The chain employs TRBV6-6 and TRBJ2-6; D gene uncertain. The CDR3 runs 15 residues. V shed 1 base and J shed 2 bases, with 6 bases lying between them. Looked up from germline, CDR1 is MNHNY and CDR2 is SVGAGI (reference sequence). CDR3 sequence: CASSYFTPGANVLTF. The DNA for the CDR3 is TGTGCCAGCAGTTACTTTACCCCTGGGGCCAACGTCCTGACTTTC.

The V gene is TRBV14, the J gene TRBJ2-1, with 7 positions matching TRBD1. Germline CDR1 is SGHDN and CDR2 is FVKESK. Losses at the gene ends were 3 bases for V and 13 bases for J; bases not matched to a gene: 9. This CDR3 comprises 13 residues. As DNA, the CDR3 is TGTGCCAGCAGCCAGTATTTAGGGGGCGGTCAGTTCTTC. It specifies CASSQYLGGGQFF.